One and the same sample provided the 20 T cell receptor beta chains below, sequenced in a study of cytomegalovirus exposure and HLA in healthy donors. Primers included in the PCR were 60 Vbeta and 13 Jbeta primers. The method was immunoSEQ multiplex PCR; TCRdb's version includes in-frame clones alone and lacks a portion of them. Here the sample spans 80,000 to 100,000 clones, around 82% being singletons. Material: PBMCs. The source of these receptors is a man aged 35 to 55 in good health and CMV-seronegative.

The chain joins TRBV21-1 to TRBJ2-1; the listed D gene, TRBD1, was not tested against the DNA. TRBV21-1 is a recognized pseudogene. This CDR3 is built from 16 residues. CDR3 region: CASSKENQDSGNEQFF. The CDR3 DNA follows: TGTGCCAGCAGCAAAGAAAATCAGGACAGCGGCAATGAGCAGTTCTTC.

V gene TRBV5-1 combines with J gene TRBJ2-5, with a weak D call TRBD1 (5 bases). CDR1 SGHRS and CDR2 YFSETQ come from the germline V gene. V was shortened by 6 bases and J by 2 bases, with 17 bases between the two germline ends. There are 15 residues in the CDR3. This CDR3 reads CASMKDNLGQETQYF. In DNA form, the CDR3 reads TGCGCCAGCATGAAGGACAACCTCGGGCAAGAGACCCAGTACTTC.

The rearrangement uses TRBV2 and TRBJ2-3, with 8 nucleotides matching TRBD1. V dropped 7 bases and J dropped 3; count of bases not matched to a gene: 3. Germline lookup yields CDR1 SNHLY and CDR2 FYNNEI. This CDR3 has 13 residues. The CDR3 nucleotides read TGTGCCAGCACTAGACAGGGGACAGATACGCAGTATTTT. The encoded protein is CASTRQGTDTQYF.

The CDR3 is CASSLMAVNTGELFF. The CDR3 DNA is TGTGCCAGCAGCTTGATGGCAGTGAACACCGGGGAGCTGTTTTTT. J is TRBJ2-2 and V is TRBV5-4, with D uncertain. V dropped 1 base and J dropped 1 base, with 8 bases sitting between them. In germline, CDR1 is SGHNT, CDR2 YYREEE (reference sequence). The CDR3 spans 15 residues.

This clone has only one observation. The CDR3 loop is CASSLQEGYEQYF. In DNA form, the CDR3 reads TGTGCCAGCAGCTTACAGGAGGGCTACGAGCAGTACTTC. This chain connects TRBV7-7 to TRBJ2-7; D may be TRBD2 (6 bases). The germline gives CDR1 SSHAT, CDR2 FNYEAQ (reference sequence). This CDR3 is built from 13 residues. V gave up 2 bases and J gave up 3 bases, with 8 bases separating them.

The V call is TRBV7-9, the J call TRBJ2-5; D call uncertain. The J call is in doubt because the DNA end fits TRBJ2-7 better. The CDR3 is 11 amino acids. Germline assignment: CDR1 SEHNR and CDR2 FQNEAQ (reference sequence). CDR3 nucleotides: TGTGCCAGCAGCCTGATCTACGAGCAGTACTTC. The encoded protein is CASSLIYEQYF.

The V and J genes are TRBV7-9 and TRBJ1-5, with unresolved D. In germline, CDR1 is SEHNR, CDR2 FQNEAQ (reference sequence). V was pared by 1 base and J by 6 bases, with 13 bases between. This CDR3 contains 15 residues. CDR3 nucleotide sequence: TGTGCCAGCAGCTTAGGAAGTGAGGGAATTCAGCCCCAGCATTTT. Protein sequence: CASSLGSEGIQPQHF.

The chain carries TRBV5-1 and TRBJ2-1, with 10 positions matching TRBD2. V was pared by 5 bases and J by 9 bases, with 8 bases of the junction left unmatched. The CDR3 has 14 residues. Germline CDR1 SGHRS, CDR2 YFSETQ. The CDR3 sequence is CASSLAGEFGEQFF. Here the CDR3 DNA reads TGCGCCAGCAGTCTAGCGGGGGAGTTCGGTGAGCAGTTCTTC.

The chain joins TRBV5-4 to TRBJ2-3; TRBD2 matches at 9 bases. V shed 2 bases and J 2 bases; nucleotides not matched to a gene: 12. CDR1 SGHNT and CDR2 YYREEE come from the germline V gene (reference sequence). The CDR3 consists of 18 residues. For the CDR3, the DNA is TGTGCCAGCAGCTTAATTAACGTGGCGGGGGGGCCCACAGATACGCAGTATTTT. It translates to CASSLINVAGGPTDTQYF. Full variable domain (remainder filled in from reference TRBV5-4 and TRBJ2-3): ETGVTQSPTHLIKTRGQQVTLRCSSQSGHNTVSWYQQALGQGPQFIFQYYREEENGRGNFPPRFSGLQFPNYSSELNVNALELDDSALYLCASSLINVAGGPTDTQYFGPGTRLTVL.

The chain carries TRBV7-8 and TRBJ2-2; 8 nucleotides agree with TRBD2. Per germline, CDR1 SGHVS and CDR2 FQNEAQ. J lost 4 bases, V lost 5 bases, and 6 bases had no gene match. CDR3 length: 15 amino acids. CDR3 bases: TGTGCCAGCAGCCCCGGGACTAGGGCCACCGGGGAGCTGTTTTTT. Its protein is CASSPGTRATGELFF.

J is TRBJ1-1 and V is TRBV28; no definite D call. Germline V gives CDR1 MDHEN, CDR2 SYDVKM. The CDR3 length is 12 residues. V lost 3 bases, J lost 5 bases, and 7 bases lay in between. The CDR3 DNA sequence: TGTGCCAGCAGTTTGAGGAAAACTGAAGCTTTCTTT. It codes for CASSLRKTEAFF.

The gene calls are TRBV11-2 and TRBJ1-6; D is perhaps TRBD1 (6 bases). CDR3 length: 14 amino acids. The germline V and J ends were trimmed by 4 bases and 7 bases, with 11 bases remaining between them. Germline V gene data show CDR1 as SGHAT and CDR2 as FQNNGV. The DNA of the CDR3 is TGTGCCAGCAGCTCAGGGGCTTCCAATTCACCCCTCCACTTT. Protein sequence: CASSSGASNSPLHF.

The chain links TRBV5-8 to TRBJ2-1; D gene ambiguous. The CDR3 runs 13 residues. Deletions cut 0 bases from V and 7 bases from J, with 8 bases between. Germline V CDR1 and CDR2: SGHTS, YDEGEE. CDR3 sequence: CASSLGAYNEQFF. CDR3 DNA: TGTGCCAGCAGCTTGGGGGCGTATAATGAGCAGTTCTTC. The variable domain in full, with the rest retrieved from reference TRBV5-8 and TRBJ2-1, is EAGVTQSPTHLIKTRGQQATLRCSPISGHTSVYWYQQALGLGLQFLLWYDEGEERNRGNFPPRFSGRQFPNYSSELNVNALELEDSALYLCASSLGAYNEQFFGPGTRLTVL.

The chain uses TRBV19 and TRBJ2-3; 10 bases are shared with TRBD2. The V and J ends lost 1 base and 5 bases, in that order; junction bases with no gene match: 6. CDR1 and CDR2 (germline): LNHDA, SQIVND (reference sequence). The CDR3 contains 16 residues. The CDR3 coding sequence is TGTGCCAGTAGTATAGCCAGCGGGGGGGCCCGAGATACGCAGTATTTT. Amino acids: CASSIASGGARDTQYF.

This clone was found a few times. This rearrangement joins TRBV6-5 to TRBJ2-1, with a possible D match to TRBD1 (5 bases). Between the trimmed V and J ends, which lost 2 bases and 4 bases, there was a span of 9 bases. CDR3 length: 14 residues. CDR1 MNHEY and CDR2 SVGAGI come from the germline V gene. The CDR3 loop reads CASSYRGSYNEQFF. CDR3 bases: TGTGCCAGCAGTTACAGGGGTTCGTACAATGAGCAGTTCTTC.

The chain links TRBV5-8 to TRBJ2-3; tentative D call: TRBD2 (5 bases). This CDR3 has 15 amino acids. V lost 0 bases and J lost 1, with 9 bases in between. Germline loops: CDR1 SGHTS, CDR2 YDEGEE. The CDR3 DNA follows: TGTGCCAGCAGCTTGGTCCACGGGGGCACAGATACGCAGTATTTT. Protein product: CASSLVHGGTDTQYF.

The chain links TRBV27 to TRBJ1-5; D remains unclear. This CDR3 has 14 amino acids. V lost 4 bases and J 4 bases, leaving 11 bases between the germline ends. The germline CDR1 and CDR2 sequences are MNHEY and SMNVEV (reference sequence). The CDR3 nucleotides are TGTGCCAGCAGTTGGGGAGCCGCTAATCAGCCCCAGCATTTT. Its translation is CASSWGAANQPQHF.

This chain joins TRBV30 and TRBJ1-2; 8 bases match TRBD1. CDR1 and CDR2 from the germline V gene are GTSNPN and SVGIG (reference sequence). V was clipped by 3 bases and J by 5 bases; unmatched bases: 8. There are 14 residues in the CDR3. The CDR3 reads CAWRAGGAGYGYTF. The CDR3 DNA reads TGTGCCTGGAGAGCAGGGGGCGCCGGTTATGGCTACACCTTC.

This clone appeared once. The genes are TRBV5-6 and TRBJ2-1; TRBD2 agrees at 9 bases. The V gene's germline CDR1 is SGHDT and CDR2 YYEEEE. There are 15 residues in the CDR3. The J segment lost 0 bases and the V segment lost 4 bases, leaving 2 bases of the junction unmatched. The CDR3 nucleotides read TGTGCCAGCAGCCTAGCGGGGAGCTCCTACAATGAGCAGTTCTTC. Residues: CASSLAGSSYNEQFF.

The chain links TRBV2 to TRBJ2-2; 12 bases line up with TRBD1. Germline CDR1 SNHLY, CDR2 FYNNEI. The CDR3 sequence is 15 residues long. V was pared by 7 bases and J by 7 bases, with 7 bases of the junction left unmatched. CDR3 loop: CASKLGQGAGGELFF. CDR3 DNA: TGTGCCAGCAAGCTGGGACAGGGGGCCGGCGGGGAGCTGTTTTTT.